Below, 13 T cell receptor beta chains from the same sample are listed, as sequenced in a study of OX40 agonist ivuxolimab in advanced cancers. TCRdb's table, derived via immunoSEQ multiplex PCR, lists solely in-frame clones and lacks some. The sample holds about 46,000 clones, roughly 88% seen once. Sequenced material: CD4+ or CD8+ T cells sorted from blood, taken in a trial of the OX40 agonist ivuxolimab. These receptor sequences come from an adult with an advanced solid tumor such as melanoma, head and neck, liver or kidney cancer.

This chain uses TRBV4-1 with TRBJ2-5; TRBD2 agrees at 15 bases. The germline V gene encodes CDR1 MGHRA and CDR2 YSYEKL. After removal of 4 bases from V and 5 bases from J, the junction contained 17 bases not matched to a gene. CDR3 size: 20 residues. CDR3 nucleotides: TGCGCCAGCAGCCCGGCGCGGTCCGGGACTAGCGGGGGGCACGAGGAGACCCAGTACTTC. It specifies CASSPARSGTSGGHEETQYF.

The chain links TRBV25-1 to TRBJ2-5; the D is unclear. This CDR3 has 14 residues. Germline lookup yields CDR1 MGHDK and CDR2 SYGVNS. With 3 bases removed from V and 1 base from J, the gap between germline ends came to 9 bases. CDR3 sequence reads: CASSDWGPQETQYF. CDR3 nucleotides: TGTGCCAGCAGTGACTGGGGTCCCCAAGAGACCCAGTACTTC. The full variable domain, in which reference TRBV25-1 and TRBJ2-5 provide the parts outside the CDR3, is EADIYQTPRYLVIGTGKKITLECSQTMGHDKMYWYQQDPGMELHLIHYSYGVNSTEKGDLSSESTVSRIRTEHFPLTLESARPSHTSQYLCASSDWGPQETQYFGPGTRLLVL.

This clone was picked up a small number of times. V is TRBV7-6 and J is TRBJ1-1; weak D call: TRBD1 (5 bases). CDR1 and CDR2 (germline): SGHVS, FNYEAQ. CDR3 length: 12 residues. V lost 2 bases, J lost 6 bases, and 7 bases lay in between. CDR3: CASSLWGAEAFF. Here the CDR3 DNA reads TGTGCCAGCAGCTTATGGGGGGCTGAAGCTTTCTTT. The full variable domain, its missing parts supplied by reference TRBV7-6 and TRBJ1-1, is GAGVSQSPRYKVTKRGQDVALRCDPISGHVSLYWYRQALGQGPEFLTYFNYEAQQDKSGLPNDRFSAERPEGSISTLTIQRTEQRDSAMYRCASSLWGAEAFFGQGTRLTVV.

This sequence joins TRBV28 and TRBJ1-4, with D unclear. Germline V gene lookup returns CDR1 MDHEN and CDR2 SYDVKM. Trimming pared 2 bases from V and 8 bases from J, leaving 3 bases between. The CDR3 runs to 11 residues. Here the CDR3 reads CASSLREKLFF. Here the CDR3 DNA reads TGTGCCAGCAGTTTACGGGAAAAACTGTTTTTT. The variable domain in full, completed from reference TRBV28 and TRBJ1-4, reads DVKVTQSSRYLVKRTGEKVFLECVQDMDHENMFWYRQDPGLGLRLIYFSYDVKMKEKGDIPEGYSVSREKKERFSLILESASTNQTSMYLCASSLREKLFFGSGTQLSVL.

This chain's CDR3 is CASSQSGTYEQYF. The CDR3 DNA reads TGTGCCAGCAGCCAGTCAGGGACCTACGAGCAGTACTTC. The chain carries TRBV7-9 and TRBJ2-7, with D perhaps matching TRBD1 (5 bases). CDR3 length equals 13 residues. From germline, CDR1 is SEHNR and CDR2 FQNEAQ (reference sequence). Trimming removed 5 bases from V and 2 bases from J, with 10 bases in between.

The chain has TRBV6-5 and TRBJ2-6; possible D gene TRBD1, 6 bases. Germline CDR1 reads MNHEY; CDR2 reads SVGAGI. There are 15 residues in the CDR3. With 4 bases removed from V and 2 bases from J, the gap between germline ends came to 9 bases. For the CDR3, the DNA is TGTGCCAGCAGTTCAGGGGAGACTGGGGCCAACGTCCTGACTTTC. Translating gives CASSSGETGANVLTF.

The V and J genes are TRBV4-3 and TRBJ1-1, with D possibly matching TRBD1 (5 bases). The CDR3 has 16 amino acids. Germline lookup yields CDR1 LGHNA and CDR2 YSLEER. V was cut by 0 bases and J by 0 bases, with 11 bases left in between. CDR3 DNA: TGCGCCAGCAGCCAAGACTGGGGCAGCTTGAACACTGAAGCTTTCTTT. It encodes CASSQDWGSLNTEAFF.

The chain carries TRBV10-1 and TRBJ2-3; TRBD2 matches 11 bases. The CDR3 totals 17 residues. V shed 3 bases and J 6 bases; nucleotides not matched to a gene: 11. Germline CDR1 reads WNHNN; CDR2 reads SYGVQD (reference sequence). For the CDR3, the DNA is TGCGCCAGCAGTGACCCTTCGACTAGCGGGAAGGTGGATACGCAGTATTTT. This gives the protein CASSDPSTSGKVDTQYF.

CDR3 sequence (DNA): TGTGCCAGCTCACCGGGGGGGTCCACTGGGGCCAACGTCCTGACTTTC. It codes for CASSPGGSTGANVLTF. The V gene is TRBV18, the J gene TRBJ2-6, with TRBD2 matching 7 bases. The V gene end was trimmed by 3 bases and the J gene end by 2 bases; junction bases not matched to a gene: 4. This CDR3 is built from 16 residues. Germline values: CDR1 KGHSH, CDR2 LQKENI.

Comment on this clone: The same CDR3 is also encoded by other DNA sequences in this sample. The chain couples TRBV7-8 to TRBJ2-5; D unresolved. In germline, CDR1 is SGHVS, CDR2 FQNEAQ. V was shortened by 3 bases and J by 2 bases, with 7 bases between the two germline ends. The CDR3 contains 13 residues. CDR3 amino acids: CASSFGQQETQYF. The CDR3 DNA reads TGTGCCAGCAGCTTCGGGCAGCAAGAGACCCAGTACTTC.

The chain has TRBV27 and TRBJ2-7; D is unresolved. CDR1 is MNHEY and CDR2 is SMNVEV in the germline V gene (reference sequence). V lost 6 bases and J 2 bases, leaving 17 bases between the germline ends. The CDR3 has 15 residues. For the CDR3, the DNA is TGTGCCAGCAGCTCCTTCTGGTCCGCTCCCTACGAGCAGTACTTC. Translated: CASSSFWSAPYEQYF.

The chain is built from TRBV9 and TRBJ2-3; possibly TRBD1 for D (6 bases). The CDR3 consists of 15 residues. Trimming removed 3 bases from V and 0 bases from J, with 11 bases in between. The germline gives CDR1 SGDLS, CDR2 YYNGEE. DNA for the CDR3: TGTGCCAGCAGCGGGGGACAAACGAGCACAGATACGCAGTATTTT. Amino acid sequence: CASSGGQTSTDTQYF.

This chain connects TRBV28 to TRBJ1-1; 9 bases map to TRBD1. Germline CDR1 reads MDHEN; CDR2 reads SYDVKM. With 6 bases clipped from V and 10 bases from J, the junction kept 6 bases outside the gene matches. There are 12 residues in the CDR3. This chain's CDR3 is CASRQGQGGAFF. DNA of the CDR3: TGTGCCAGCAGACAGGGACAGGGAGGAGCTTTCTTT.